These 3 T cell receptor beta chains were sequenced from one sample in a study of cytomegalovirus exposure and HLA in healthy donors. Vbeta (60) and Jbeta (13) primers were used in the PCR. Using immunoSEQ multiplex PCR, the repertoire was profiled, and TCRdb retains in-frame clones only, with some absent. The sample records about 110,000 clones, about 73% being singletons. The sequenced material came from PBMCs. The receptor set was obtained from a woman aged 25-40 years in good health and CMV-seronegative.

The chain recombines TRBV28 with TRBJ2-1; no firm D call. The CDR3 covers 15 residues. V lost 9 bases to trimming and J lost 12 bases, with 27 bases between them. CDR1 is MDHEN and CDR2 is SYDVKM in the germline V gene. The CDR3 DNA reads TGTGCCAGTAAATTATTAAACCCGACATCCGTAGGGCAGTTCTTC. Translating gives CASKLLNPTSVGQFF.

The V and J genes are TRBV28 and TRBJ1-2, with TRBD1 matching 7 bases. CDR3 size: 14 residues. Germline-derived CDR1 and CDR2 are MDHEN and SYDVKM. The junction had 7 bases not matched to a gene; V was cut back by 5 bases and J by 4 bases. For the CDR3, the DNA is TGTGCCAGCAGTAACACCGGGACAGCCTATGGCTACACCTTC. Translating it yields CASSNTGTAYGYTF.

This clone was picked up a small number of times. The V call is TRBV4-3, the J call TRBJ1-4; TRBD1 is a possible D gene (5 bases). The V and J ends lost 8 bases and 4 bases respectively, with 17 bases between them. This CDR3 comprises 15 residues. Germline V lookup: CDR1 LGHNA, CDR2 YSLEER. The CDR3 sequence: CASSHAGLRNEKLFF. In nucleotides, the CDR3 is TGCGCCAGCTCCCACGCAGGGCTACGTAATGAAAAACTGTTTTTT.